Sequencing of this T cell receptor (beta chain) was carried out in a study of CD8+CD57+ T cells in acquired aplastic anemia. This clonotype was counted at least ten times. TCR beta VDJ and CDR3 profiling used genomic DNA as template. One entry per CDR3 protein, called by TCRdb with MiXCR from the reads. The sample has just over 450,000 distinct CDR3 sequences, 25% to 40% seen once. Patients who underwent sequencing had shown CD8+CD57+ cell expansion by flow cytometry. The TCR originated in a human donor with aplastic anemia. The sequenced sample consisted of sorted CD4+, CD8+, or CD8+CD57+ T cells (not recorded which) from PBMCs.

The DNA of the CDR3 is TGCAGCAGCGGGACTACCGGGGGAGAGACCCAGTACTTC. This codes for CSSGTTGGETQYF. The J gene is TRBJ2-5, the V gene TRBV29-1, with 7 bases fitting TRBD2. The CDR3 is 13 amino acids. After removal of 8 bases from V and 4 bases from J, the junction contained 10 bases not matched to a gene. Per the germline V gene, CDR1 is SQVTM and CDR2 is ANQGSEA.